Presented here are 30 T cell receptor beta chains from one specimen sequenced in a study of blood T cell repertoires in COVID-19. The method was immunoSEQ multiplex PCR; TCRdb's version includes in-frame clones alone and lacks a portion of them. The repertoire holds 150,000 to 200,000 clones, 74% seen once, with about 3% in the top ten. Input material: peripheral blood. The source of these receptors is an elderly woman with acute or convalescent COVID-19.

The CDR3 here is CASREDRAHGYTF. In nucleotides, the CDR3 is TGTGCCAGCAGAGAGGACAGGGCTCATGGCTACACCTTC. The rearrangement uses TRBV6-1 and TRBJ1-2; 8 nucleotides match TRBD1. J was trimmed by 6 bases and V by 6 bases; bases with no gene match: 6. CDR3 length: 13 residues. From germline, CDR1 is MNHNS and CDR2 SASEGT.

The V and J genes are TRBV2 and TRBJ1-2; D not certain. CDR1 and CDR2 from the germline V gene are SNHLY and FYNNEI. This CDR3 spans 14 amino acids. V gave up 0 bases and J gave up 4 bases, with 9 bases separating them. This CDR3 is CASSEAGEAYGYTF. CDR3 nucleotide sequence: TGTGCCAGCAGTGAAGCAGGAGAAGCCTATGGCTACACCTTC.

This chain links TRBV9 with TRBJ1-3, with D unresolved. CDR3 length: 16 amino acids. Germline V gene data show CDR1 as SGDLS and CDR2 as YYNGEE. V lost 0 bases and J 3 bases, leaving 13 bases between the germline ends. The CDR3 protein is CASSVDSSVFGNTIYF. CDR3 coding DNA: TGTGCCAGCAGCGTAGACTCCAGCGTTTTTGGAAACACCATATATTTT.

The rearrangement links TRBV18 to TRBJ1-5; 7 bases fit TRBD1. CDR3 length: 15 residues. Trimming at V came to 3 bases and at J to 7 bases, leaving 9 bases not matched to a gene. In germline, CDR1 is KGHSH, CDR2 LQKENI. The CDR3 DNA reads TGTGCCAGCTCACCCTCGGGACAGACAAGCCAGCCCCAGCATTTT. This encodes CASSPSGQTSQPQHF. The whole variable domain, remainder taken from reference TRBV18 and TRBJ1-5, is NAGVMQNPRHLVRRRGQEARLRCSPMKGHSHVYWYRQLPEEGLKFMVYLQKENIIDESGMPKERFSAEFPKEGPSILRIQQVVRGDSAAYFCASSPSGQTSQPQHFGDGTRLSIL.

V and J are TRBV28 and TRBJ2-1; the D gene is possibly TRBD1 (6 bases). The V and J ends lost 5 bases and 15 bases respectively, with 23 bases between them. Germline values: CDR1 MDHEN, CDR2 SYDVKM. This CDR3 is 14 amino acids long. The CDR3 spells CASSPPGAGDTRFF. The CDR3 DNA reads as TGTGCCAGCAGTCCGCCCGGGGCAGGGGATACTCGGTTCTTC.

V and J are TRBV28 and TRBJ2-7, with TRBD1 matching over 7 bases. Looked up from germline, CDR1 is MDHEN and CDR2 is SYDVKM. Unmatched junction bases numbered 9, after V lost 5 bases and J lost 2 bases. This CDR3 region has 15 residues. The CDR3: CASSPTGLLAYEQYF. In nucleotides, the CDR3 is TGTGCCAGCAGTCCGACAGGGTTACTTGCCTACGAGCAGTACTTC. The full variable domain, in which reference TRBV28 and TRBJ2-7 provide the parts outside the CDR3, is DVKVTQSSRYLVKRTGEKVFLECVQDMDHENMFWYRQDPGLGLRLIYFSYDVKMKEKGDIPEGYSVSREKKERFSLILESASTNQTSMYLCASSPTGLLAYEQYFGPGTRLTVT.

The rearrangement uses TRBV6-6 and TRBJ1-2, with 7 bases identical to TRBD1. J gave up 10 bases and V 4 bases, and 3 bases lay outside the gene matches. The germline CDR1 and CDR2 sequences are MNHNY and SVGAGI (reference sequence). The CDR3 extends over 11 amino acids. CDR3 protein: CASSSGQDYTF. CDR3 DNA sequence: TGTGCCAGCAGTTCAGGACAGGACTACACCTTC.

The V call is TRBV15, the J call TRBJ2-5; D gene unclear. CDR1 is LNHNV, CDR2 YYDKDF, per germline (reference sequence). This CDR3 is built from 13 residues. V lost 0 bases to trimming and J lost 4 bases, with 6 bases between them. The CDR3 bases are TGTGCCACCAGCAGAGACTCGGGAGAGACCCAGTACTTC. This sequence encodes CATSRDSGETQYF.

CDR3 nucleotide sequence: TGTGCCAGCAGCTTAGAGGGCGGGAGTCACTCCTACGAGCAGTACTTC. It yields the protein CASSLEGGSHSYEQYF. The chain combines TRBV11-2 with TRBJ2-7; 7 bases agree with TRBD2. CDR3 length: 16 residues. J lost 0 bases, V lost 0 bases, and 5 bases had no gene match. The V gene's germline CDR1 is SGHAT and CDR2 FQNNGV.

This clone has just one count. The chain has TRBV19 and TRBJ2-6; tentative D call: TRBD1 (6 bases). This CDR3 spans 17 amino acids. The germline V gene encodes CDR1 LNHDA and CDR2 SQIVND (reference sequence). V was clipped by 1 base and J by 2 bases, with 12 bases between them. The CDR3 protein is CASSIAGARAGANVLTF. The DNA of the CDR3 is TGTGCCAGTAGTATAGCAGGGGCCAGGGCTGGGGCCAACGTCCTGACTTTC.

This clone appeared once. V usage is TRBV27 and J usage is TRBJ2-2, with a tentative D call TRBD1 (5 bases). Germline V gene data show CDR1 as MNHEY and CDR2 as SMNVEV (reference sequence). The ends were cut back, 3 bases at V and 2 bases at J, with 10 bases in the middle. The CDR3 spans 15 residues. The CDR3 bases are TGTGCCAGCAGTTTTGAAAGGGGCAACACCGGGGAGCTGTTTTTT. Translation: CASSFERGNTGELFF.

The V call is TRBV7-3, the J call TRBJ1-3, with 7 bases identical to TRBD1. The CDR3 consists of 16 residues. The V gene end was trimmed by 1 base and the J gene end by 2 bases; junction bases not matched to a gene: 5. In germline, CDR1 is SGHTA, CDR2 FQGTGA. The chain's CDR3 is CASSLNGQGAGNTIYF. For the CDR3, the DNA is TGTGCCAGCAGCTTAAACGGCCAGGGGGCTGGAAACACCATATATTTT.

V is TRBV7-9 and J is TRBJ2-5; 7 bases map to TRBD1. The germline CDR1 and CDR2 sequences are SEHNR and FQNEAQ (reference sequence). The CDR3 has 16 residues. V gave up 5 bases and J gave up 3 bases; unmatched junction bases: 12. The CDR3 region is CASSERQGIGKETQYF. DNA of the CDR3: TGTGCCAGCAGCGAGCGACAGGGTATTGGGAAAGAGACCCAGTACTTC. Full variable domain (outside the CDR3, taken from reference TRBV7-9 and TRBJ2-5): DTGVSQNPRHKITKRGQNVTFRCDPISEHNRLYWYRQTLGQGPEFLTYFQNEAQLEKSRLLSDRFSAERPKGSFSTLEIQRTEQGDSAMYLCASSERQGIGKETQYFGPGTRLLVL.

The gene calls are TRBV5-1 and TRBJ1-2; tentative D call: TRBD1 (5 bases). The CDR3 has 14 amino acids. V gave up 1 base and J gave up 13 bases, with 20 bases separating them. From germline, CDR1 is SGHRS and CDR2 YFSETQ. Written as DNA, the CDR3 is TGCGCCAGCAGCTTGATTGGCAGGGATGGGGATGGCACCTTC. Translated, it gives CASSLIGRDGDGTF.

The CDR3 loop reads CASGTPGIVETQYF. CDR3 coding DNA: TGTGCCAGCGGGACTCCAGGGATCGTGGAGACCCAGTACTTC. The J gene is TRBJ2-5, the V gene TRBV28; maybe TRBD2 (6 bases). CDR3 length equals 14 residues. Trimming cost V 8 bases and J 5 bases, with 18 bases left between them. In germline, CDR1 is MDHEN, CDR2 SYDVKM.

The rearrangement joins TRBV5-4 to TRBJ2-3; weak D call: TRBD2 (6 bases). The V gene lost 1 base and the J gene lost 3 bases, with 12 bases spanning the gap. CDR1 and CDR2 from the germline V gene are SGHNT and YYREEE (reference sequence). The CDR3 totals 15 residues. The CDR3: CASSLKLAPTDTQYF. The CDR3 coding sequence is TGTGCCAGCAGCTTGAAACTAGCTCCAACAGATACGCAGTATTTT. Drawing the rest from reference TRBV5-4 and TRBJ2-3, the complete variable domain is ETGVTQSPTHLIKTRGQQVTLRCSSQSGHNTVSWYQQALGQGPQFIFQYYREEENGRGNFPPRFSGLQFPNYSSELNVNALELDDSALYLCASSLKLAPTDTQYFGPGTRLTVL.

This chain links TRBV12-3 or TRBV12-4 with TRBJ1-5; no reliable D call. The V and J ends lost 7 bases and 2 bases respectively, with 9 bases between them. The length of the CDR3 is 13 residues. The CDR3 bases are TGTGCCAGCACCCCCGGTGGCAATCAGCCCCAGCATTTT. It codes for CASTPGGNQPQHF.

V is TRBV3-1 (or the pseudogene TRBV3-2) and J is TRBJ1-1; TRBD1 matches 9 bases. This CDR3 is built from 15 residues. V lost 3 bases to trimming and J lost 4 bases; unmatched junction nucleotides: 6. Per the germline V gene, CDR1 is LGHDT and CDR2 is YNNKEL (reference sequence). The CDR3 protein is CASSQRGTGFTEAFF. In DNA form, the CDR3 reads TGTGCCAGCAGCCAGAGGGGGACAGGGTTCACTGAAGCTTTCTTT.

V usage is TRBV5-4 and J usage is TRBJ2-1, with a tentative D call TRBD1 (6 bases). The V end was cut by 4 bases, the J end by 10 bases, with 15 bases between. This CDR3 has 13 amino acids. Germline values: CDR1 SGHNT, CDR2 YYREEE (reference sequence). CDR3 nucleotides: TGTGCCAGCAGCCCAGAGGACAGACAGGAGCAGTTCTTC. This translates into CASSPEDRQEQFF.

This clone was seen once. The rearrangement uses TRBV27 and TRBJ1-1; 8 bases are shared with TRBD1. Germline lookup yields CDR1 MNHEY and CDR2 SMNVEV (reference sequence). With 6 bases clipped from V and 5 bases from J, the junction kept 8 bases outside the gene matches. The CDR3 is 14 amino acids. Here the CDR3 DNA reads TGTGCCAGCAGGCAGGGGGCAGGTTGGACTGAAGCTTTCTTT. This sequence encodes CASRQGAGWTEAFF.

V usage is TRBV18 and J usage is TRBJ2-7; TRBD1 might be the D (6 bases). Germline CDR1 is KGHSH and CDR2 is LQKENI. The CDR3 loop spans 15 amino acids. Trimming cost V 3 bases and J 3 bases, with 15 bases left between them. CDR3 coding DNA: TGTGCCAGCTCACCGATCGACAGGAAACTCTACGAGCAGTACTTC. Its translation is CASSPIDRKLYEQYF. Based on the CDR3 plus reference TRBV18 and TRBJ2-7, the full variable domain is NAGVMQNPRHLVRRRGQEARLRCSPMKGHSHVYWYRQLPEEGLKFMVYLQKENIIDESGMPKERFSAEFPKEGPSILRIQQVVRGDSAAYFCASSPIDRKLYEQYFGPGTRLTVT.

This chain uses TRBV3-1 (or the pseudogene TRBV3-2) with TRBJ1-4; no firm D call. Germline V gene sequence: CDR1 LGHDT, CDR2 YNNKEL (reference sequence). The CDR3 consists of 15 residues. V was shortened by 0 bases and J by 4 bases, with 9 bases between the two germline ends. The CDR3 loop reads CASSQDSDFNEKLFF. As DNA, the CDR3 is TGTGCCAGCAGCCAAGATAGTGACTTTAATGAAAAACTGTTTTTT.

The chain has TRBV7-8 and TRBJ2-7, with D perhaps matching TRBD2 (6 bases). CDR3 length: 15 amino acids. Trimming pared 5 bases from V and 0 bases from J, leaving 14 bases between. Looked up from germline, CDR1 is SGHVS and CDR2 is FQNEAQ. The CDR3 bases are TGTGCCAGCAGCCCCCGGCGGGGATCCTCCTACGAGCAGTACTTC. Its translation is CASSPRRGSSYEQYF.

The chain employs TRBV5-6 and TRBJ2-7; no firm D call. The CDR3 has 12 residues. CDR1 and CDR2 from the germline V gene are SGHDT and YYEEEE. V gave up 6 bases and J gave up 4 bases, with 11 bases separating them. The DNA of the CDR3 is TGTGCCAGCACTTCCCCCGGGTACGAGCAGTACTTC. Translation: CASTSPGYEQYF.

The rearrangement joins TRBV29-1 to TRBJ2-5; 9 bases line up with TRBD1. Germline V lookup: CDR1 SQVTM, CDR2 ANQGSEA. The CDR3 spans 16 residues. The trim removed 2 bases at V and 5 bases at J, leaving 12 bases unmatched. CDR3 in amino acids: CSVELPWTGETETQYF. The CDR3 bases are TGCAGCGTTGAACTGCCCTGGACAGGGGAGACCGAGACCCAGTACTTC.

The V gene is TRBV21-1, the J gene TRBJ2-2; no check of the table's D call, TRBD2, against the DNA was made. TRBV21-1 is deemed a pseudogene. This CDR3 has 16 residues. The CDR3 sequence is CASSSRTSGVTGELFF. The CDR3 DNA is TGTGCCAGCAGCTCCAGGACTAGCGGGGTTACCGGGGAGCTGTTTTTT.

This clone was seen a few times. This sample also contains other DNA sequences that code for the same CDR3. The chain has TRBV12-3 or TRBV12-4 and TRBJ1-2, with D perhaps matching TRBD1 (5 bases). Trimming took off 1 base at V and 2 bases at J, with 5 bases between the two ends. The CDR3 is made up of 13 amino acids. In DNA, the CDR3 is TGTGCCAGCAGTTTAGGACAGAACTATGGCTACACCTTC. This encodes CASSLGQNYGYTF.

Written as DNA, the CDR3 is TGTGCCAGCAGTCCCTGGGGGGGGGCGGTAGGTACTGAAGCTTTCTTT. Translation gives CASSPWGGAVGTEAFF. This rearrangement joins TRBV27 to TRBJ1-1; D possibly corresponds to TRBD1 (6 bases). The CDR3 consists of 16 residues. Trimming stripped 5 bases from V and 5 bases from J, with 21 bases between. The germline V gene encodes CDR1 MNHEY and CDR2 SMNVEV (reference sequence).

V is TRBV28 and J is TRBJ1-1; possible D gene TRBD1, 6 bases. The CDR3 loop spans 15 amino acids. Germline V gene sequence: CDR1 MDHEN, CDR2 SYDVKM. Trimming took off 9 bases at V and 1 base at J, with 18 bases between the two ends. The CDR3 loop reads CASRGWTAPNTEAFF. CDR3 nucleotide sequence: TGTGCCAGTAGGGGATGGACAGCCCCGAACACTGAAGCTTTCTTT. The whole variable domain, remainder taken from reference TRBV28 and TRBJ1-1, is DVKVTQSSRYLVKRTGEKVFLECVQDMDHENMFWYRQDPGLGLRLIYFSYDVKMKEKGDIPEGYSVSREKKERFSLILESASTNQTSMYLCASRGWTAPNTEAFFGQGTRLTVV.

The gene calls are TRBV6-5 and TRBJ2-3; D might be TRBD2 (6 bases). The germline gives CDR1 MNHEY, CDR2 SVGAGI. Deletions cut 4 bases from V and 0 bases from J, with 8 bases between. This CDR3 contains 14 residues. CDR3 DNA: TGTGCCAGCAGTTTAGCGGATAGCACAGATACGCAGTATTTT. Translated, it gives CASSLADSTDTQYF.